A selection of T cell receptor beta chains follows, all from one sample in a study of shared clonotypes between healthy human individuals. Assay used: immunoSEQ multiplex PCR; TCRdb lists only in-frame clones, some missing. Here the sample spans about 710,000 clones, more than 70% being singletons. Sample: memory CD4+ T cells sorted from blood. The receptors come from a woman younger than 45 in good health. The CDR3 runs from the conserved cysteine through the conserved F or W. Each record gives: D gene, J gene, V gene, clone size, CDR3 protein, CDR3 DNA. A D gene is named only where the DNA matches it firmly. Expanded clones get a size class; other rows say once, few or many, or leave the size out.

d_call: TRBD1; j_call: TRBJ2-5; v_call: TRBV5-1; clone_size: .; cdr3_aa: CASSSGTGEETQYF; cdr3_nt: TGCGCCAGCAGCTCAGGGACAGGGGAAGAGACCCAGTACTTC
d_call: .; j_call: TRBJ2-7; v_call: TRBV7-8; clone_size: once; cdr3_aa: CASSLALLVEQYF; cdr3_nt: TGTGCCAGCAGCTTAGCGCTTCTAGTTGAGCAGTACTTC
d_call: .; j_call: TRBJ1-1; v_call: TRBV7-8; clone_size: .; cdr3_aa: CASSLGARGNTEAFF; cdr3_nt: TGTGCCAGCAGCTTAGGTGCCAGGGGGAACACTGAAGCTTTCTTT
d_call: .; j_call: TRBJ1-3; v_call: TRBV29-1; clone_size: .; cdr3_aa: CSSYLTGSNTIYF; cdr3_nt: TGCAGCTCCTACCTCACAGGGTCGAACACCATATATTTT
d_call: TRBD2; j_call: TRBJ2-1; v_call: TRBV27; clone_size: once; cdr3_aa: CASSLVLAGGSAPSSYNEQFF; cdr3_nt: TGTGCCAGCAGTTTAGTCCTAGCGGGAGGGTCGGCTCCGAGCTCCTACAATGAGCAGTTCTTC
d_call: .; j_call: TRBJ2-6; v_call: TRBV28; clone_size: .; cdr3_aa: CAAAGHSGANVLTF; cdr3_nt: TGTGCCGCTGCAGGACACTCTGGGGCCAACGTCCTGACTTTC
d_call: .; j_call: TRBJ1-2; v_call: TRBV29-1; clone_size: few; cdr3_aa: CSVERRAGYTF; cdr3_nt: TGCAGCGTTGAACGGCGGGCTGGCTACACCTTC
d_call: TRBD2; j_call: TRBJ2-7; v_call: TRBV5-1; clone_size: .; cdr3_aa: CASRSGRAYEQYF; cdr3_nt: TGCGCCAGCCGATCCGGGAGGGCCTACGAGCAGTACTTC
d_call: TRBD2; j_call: TRBJ2-7; v_call: TRBV5-1; clone_size: .; cdr3_aa: CASSLDWGRDYEQYF; cdr3_nt: TGCGCCAGCAGCTTGGATTGGGGGAGGGATTACGAGCAGTACTTC
d_call: TRBD2; j_call: TRBJ2-3; v_call: TRBV2; clone_size: few; cdr3_aa: CASSPGTSGRMADTQYF; cdr3_nt: TGTGCCAGCAGTCCCGGGACTAGCGGGAGAATGGCAGATACGCAGTATTTT
d_call: .; j_call: TRBJ1-1; v_call: TRBV7-9; clone_size: .; cdr3_aa: CASGRGMNTEAFF; cdr3_nt: TGTGCCAGCGGTAGGGGGATGAACACTGAAGCTTTCTTT
d_call: .; j_call: TRBJ1-1; v_call: TRBV29-1; clone_size: .; cdr3_aa: CSVGQGLAEAFF; cdr3_nt: TGCAGCGTTGGGCAGGGGTTGGCTGAAGCTTTCTTT
d_call: .; j_call: TRBJ1-2; v_call: TRBV7-9; clone_size: .; cdr3_aa: CASREGFYGYTF; cdr3_nt: TGTGCCAGCCGGGAGGGGTTCTATGGCTACACCTTC
d_call: TRBD1; j_call: TRBJ1-5; v_call: TRBV28; clone_size: .; cdr3_aa: CASSLMVLAGGFRGNQPQHF; cdr3_nt: TGTGCCAGCAGTTTAATGGTCCTCGCAGGGGGGTTTAGGGGCAATCAGCCCCAGCATTTT
d_call: .; j_call: TRBJ1-2; v_call: TRBV11-3; clone_size: .; cdr3_aa: CASKGRGGNYGYTF; cdr3_nt: TGTGCCAGCAAGGGCAGGGGCGGGAACTATGGCTACACCTTC
d_call: .; j_call: TRBJ2-1; v_call: TRBV2; clone_size: .; cdr3_aa: CASKSGARAVSEQFF; cdr3_nt: TGTGCCAGCAAATCAGGTGCACGCGCCGTGAGTGAGCAGTTCTTC
d_call: .; j_call: TRBJ1-1; v_call: TRBV9; clone_size: .; cdr3_aa: CASSVVTGRNTEAFF; cdr3_nt: TGTGCCAGCAGCGTAGTAACAGGGCGGAACACTGAAGCTTTCTTT
d_call: TRBD2; j_call: TRBJ2-1; v_call: TRBV5-1; clone_size: .; cdr3_aa: CASSLAGSYNEQFF; cdr3_nt: TGCGCCAGCAGTTTAGCGGGATCCTACAATGAGCAGTTCTTC
d_call: TRBD1; j_call: TRBJ1-2; v_call: TRBV10-1; clone_size: .; cdr3_aa: CASSQDRGIWTITF; cdr3_nt: TGCGCCAGCAGTCAGGACAGGGGGATATGGACGATTACCTTC
d_call: .; j_call: TRBJ1-3; v_call: TRBV18; clone_size: .; cdr3_aa: CASSPPGTPGNTIYF; cdr3_nt: TGTGCCAGCTCACCGCCCGGGACACCTGGAAACACCATATATTTT
d_call: .; j_call: TRBJ2-7; v_call: TRBV10-3; clone_size: .; cdr3_aa: CAISAKYEQYF; cdr3_nt: TGTGCCATCAGCGCCAAATACGAGCAGTACTTC
d_call: .; j_call: TRBJ1-2; v_call: TRBV10-3; clone_size: .; cdr3_aa: CAISGRVNYGYTF; cdr3_nt: TGTGCCATCAGTGGCAGGGTTAACTATGGCTACACCTTC
d_call: .; j_call: TRBJ1-2; v_call: TRBV6-1; clone_size: .; cdr3_aa: CASSEAGGYGYTF; cdr3_nt: TGTGCCAGCAGTGAAGCGGGAGGGTATGGCTACACCTTC
d_call: .; j_call: TRBJ2-7; v_call: TRBV11-3; clone_size: .; cdr3_aa: CASSPRAGSYEQYF; cdr3_nt: TGTGCCAGCAGCCCACGAGCAGGGTCCTACGAGCAGTACTTC
d_call: .; j_call: TRBJ2-1; v_call: TRBV7-9; clone_size: .; cdr3_aa: CASTLSRQYNEQFF; cdr3_nt: TGTGCCAGCACCCTGAGTCGGCAGTACAATGAGCAGTTCTTC
d_call: TRBD2; j_call: TRBJ2-7; v_call: TRBV5-6; clone_size: .; cdr3_aa: CASSLGLAGGQGEQYF; cdr3_nt: TGTGCCAGCAGCTTGGGACTAGCGGGAGGTCAGGGCGAGCAGTACTTC
d_call: .; j_call: TRBJ2-2; v_call: TRBV5-1; clone_size: .; cdr3_aa: CASSLEWDPGTGELFF; cdr3_nt: TGCGCCAGCAGCTTGGAGTGGGACCCTGGCACCGGGGAGCTGTTTTTT
d_call: TRBD1; j_call: TRBJ1-4; v_call: TRBV5-4; clone_size: .; cdr3_aa: CASSSRGQGSEKLFF; cdr3_nt: TGTGCCAGCAGCTCTAGGGGACAGGGAAGTGAAAAACTGTTTTTT
d_call: .; j_call: TRBJ2-3; v_call: TRBV9; clone_size: .; cdr3_aa: CASSVQSDTQYF; cdr3_nt: TGTGCCAGCAGCGTGCAGAGTGATACGCAGTATTTT
d_call: TRBD2; j_call: TRBJ2-7; v_call: TRBV7-9; clone_size: .; cdr3_aa: CASSLGASGLLTEQYF; cdr3_nt: TGTGCCAGCAGCTTAGGGGCTAGCGGGCTTCTTACCGAGCAGTACTTC
d_call: .; j_call: TRBJ2-1; v_call: TRBV2; clone_size: few; cdr3_aa: CASNGRSSYNEQFF; cdr3_nt: TGTGCCAGCAATGGACGGAGCTCCTACAATGAGCAGTTCTTC
d_call: .; j_call: TRBJ1-4; v_call: TRBV6-5; clone_size: .; cdr3_aa: CASSYSIGTREEKLFF; cdr3_nt: TGTGCCAGCAGTTACTCGATTGGGACCCGCGAGGAAAAACTGTTTTTT
d_call: TRBD2; j_call: TRBJ2-7; v_call: TRBV5-4; clone_size: .; cdr3_aa: CASSSTSGRRYEQYF; cdr3_nt: TGTGCCAGCAGCTCGACTAGCGGGAGGAGGTACGAGCAGTACTTC
d_call: .; j_call: TRBJ1-2; v_call: TRBV19; clone_size: .; cdr3_aa: CASSRGLNYGYTF; cdr3_nt: TGTGCCAGTAGCCGTGGCTTAAACTATGGCTACACCTTC